The present entry profiles one T cell receptor beta chain with its context. The data were taken from a study of T-cell reconstitution after alpha-beta-depleted transplantation in children. The germline CDR1 and CDR2 sequences are ENHRY and SYGVKD. V lost 7 bases, J lost 3 bases, and 12 bases lay in between. This CDR3 is built from 13 residues. Unique molecular identifiers featured in how the TCRbeta library was prepared. TCRdb redid the calling of the PCR reads with MiXCR, one entry per CDR3 protein. Of about 980,000 distinct CDR3 sequences listed, under 30% are singletons. The clonotype originates from a boy younger than two who had a stem cell transplant for SCID, so the T cells may come from the graft donor. The gene calls are TRBV10-3 and TRBJ1-1; unclear D gene. Sequenced here: PBMCs, mostly from graft donor cells, sampled 360 days after TCRalphabeta/CD19-depleted stem cell transplant. CDR3 loop: CAITATWDTEAFF. The CDR3, as DNA: TGTGCCATCACCGCAACATGGGACACTGAAGCTTTCTTT.